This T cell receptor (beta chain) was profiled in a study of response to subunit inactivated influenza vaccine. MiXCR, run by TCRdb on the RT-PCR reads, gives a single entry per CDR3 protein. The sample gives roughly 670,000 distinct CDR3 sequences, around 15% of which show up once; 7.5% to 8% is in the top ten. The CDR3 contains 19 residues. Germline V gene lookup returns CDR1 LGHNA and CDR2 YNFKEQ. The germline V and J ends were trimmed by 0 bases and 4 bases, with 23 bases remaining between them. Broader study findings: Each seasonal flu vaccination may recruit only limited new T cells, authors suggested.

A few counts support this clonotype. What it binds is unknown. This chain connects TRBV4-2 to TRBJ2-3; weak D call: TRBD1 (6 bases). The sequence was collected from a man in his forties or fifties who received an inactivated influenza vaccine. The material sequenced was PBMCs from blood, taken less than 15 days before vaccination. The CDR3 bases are TGTGCCAGCAGCCAAGATTTGTACAGGGCAGATAGGATTGCAGATACGCAGTATTTT. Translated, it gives CASSQDLYRADRIADTQYF.